These T cell receptor beta chains were read from a single sample in a study of regulatory T cells in long-lasting Graves disease. TCRdb passed the multiplex PCR reads through MiXCR, listing each CDR3 protein once. The sample shows roughly 500,000 distinct CDR3 sequences, roughly 20% of them seen only once. This specimen consisted of peripheral blood mononuclear cells (PBMCs), obtained when the disease was refractory, from a patient treated with antithyroid drugs. The source is a female donor with Graves disease. Both conserved end residues are part of each CDR3. D genes are given only for firm matches. For some rows the clone size is stated as once, few or many, or as a class when expanded; others skip it.

v_call	j_call	clone_size	d_call	cdr3_nt	cdr3_aa
TRBV19	TRBJ1-1	-	-	TGTGCCAGTAGTCCCGGGACATCCCGGAACACTGAAGCTTTCTTT	CASSPGTSRNTEAFF
TRBV6-1	TRBJ2-2	many	TRBD1	TGTGCCAGCAGTACACGGACAGGGGGCTATTCTAACACCGGGGAGCTGTTTTTT	CASSTRTGGYSNTGELFF
TRBV30	TRBJ1-1	-	-	TGTGCCTGGAGTAGGGGGACAACGAACACTGAAGCTTTCTTT	CAWSRGTTNTEAFF
TRBV10-3	TRBJ1-4	-	TRBD1	TGTGCCATCAGTGAAGGGGGCGGGAATGAAAAACTGTTTTTT	CAISEGGGNEKLFF
TRBV30	TRBJ1-4	few	-	TGTGCCTGGGGGAGTTATGAAAAACTGTTTTTT	CAWGSYEKLFF
TRBV20-1	TRBJ1-1	many	-	TGCAGTGCTTTAAGTACGGTGAACACTGAAGCTTTCTTT	CSALSTVNTEAFF
TRBV15	TRBJ1-2	-	-	TGTGCCACCAGCGCCCAGGGCTCGAGCTATGGCTACACCTTC	CATSAQGSSYGYTF
TRBV28	TRBJ2-7	many	TRBD2	TGTGCCAGCAGCATAGCGGGAAGGTCCTACGAGCAGTACTTC	CASSIAGRSYEQYF
TRBV3-1	TRBJ2-7	-	-	TGTGCCAGCAGCCCCCGGGGAGCGGTCGTGGGGCAGTACTTC	CASSPRGAVVGQYF
TRBV5-4	TRBJ1-2	-	TRBD1	TGTGCCAGCAGCTTTTTGATCCCGGGACAGGGTAAAAATGGCTACACCTTC	CASSFLIPGQGKNGYTF
TRBV6-5	TRBJ2-5	many	TRBD1	TGTGCCAGCAGTTACTCGATCACAGGGGGGACACTCCAAGAGACCCAGTACTTC	CASSYSITGGTLQETQYF
TRBV6-5	TRBJ2-5	many	-	TGTGCCAGCAGTTACTCGCCATTCAAAGAGACCCAGTACTTC	CASSYSPFKETQYF
TRBV19	TRBJ1-5	few	-	TGTGCCAGTAGTTGGGCAGGCGGTCTCAATCAGCCCCAGCATTTT	CASSWAGGLNQPQHF
TRBV5-1	TRBJ1-1	-	-	TGCGCCAGCAGCTTGTTTCCCGAATCGGGTGAAGCTTTCTTT	CASSLFPESGEAFF
TRBV10-3	TRBJ2-2	few	TRBD2	TGTGCCATCAGTGCCGTCACTAGCGGGTACGAGACCGGGGAGCTGTTTTTT	CAISAVTSGYETGELFF
TRBV9	TRBJ2-5	-	TRBD2	TGTGCCAGCAGCGCTCCCGGGGGGGGGCAAGAGACCCAGTACTTC	CASSAPGGGQETQYF
TRBV29-1	TRBJ2-2	-	TRBD2	TGCAGCGTTGTACGGGGGGCGAACACCGGGGAGCTGTTTTTT	CSVVRGANTGELFF
TRBV6-1	TRBJ2-6	-	-	TGTGCCAGCATAGCAGGGACTCCCTCTGGGGCCAACGTCCTGACTTTC	CASIAGTPSGANVLTF
TRBV5-5	TRBJ2-1	few	-	TGTGCCAGCAGCGGACGGAACAACAATGAGCAGTTCTTC	CASSGRNNNEQFF
TRBV20-1	TRBJ2-2	many	TRBD2	TGCAGTGCTAGAGATCTCACTAGCGGGAGGGCTAACACCGGGGAGCTGTTTTTT	CSARDLTSGRANTGELFF
TRBV29-1	TRBJ2-7	few	-	TGCAGCGTTGAAGATTGGGCGGGCCCCGGGGGCGAGCAGTACTTC	CSVEDWAGPGGEQYF
TRBV27	TRBJ1-6	-	TRBD1	TGTGCCAGCAGGTTGGCAGGGGGGCTAAATTCACCCCTCCACTTT	CASRLAGGLNSPLHF
TRBV7-2	TRBJ1-1	many	-	TGTGCCAGCAGCTTAGGAGCGGGCTTCGGCACTGAAGCTTTCTTT	CASSLGAGFGTEAFF
TRBV11-2	TRBJ2-1	-	TRBD1	TGTGCCAGCAGCATCGGGACAGCCAACAATGAGCAGTTCTTC	CASSIGTANNEQFF
TRBV5-1	TRBJ2-1	-	TRBD1	TGCGCCAGCAGCCCGGACAGGGGTTCCTACAATGAGCAGTTCTTC	CASSPDRGSYNEQFF
TRBV20-1	TRBJ2-1	-	TRBD2	TGCAGTGCCCGGCGCCCTACCGGGACTAGAAACAATGAGCAGTTCTTC	CSARRPTGTRNNEQFF
TRBV20-1	TRBJ1-1	-	TRBD1	TGCAGTGCTAGAGTCCCACGACAGGGGGCTGTCACTGAAGCTTTCTTT	CSARVPRQGAVTEAFF
TRBV6-1	TRBJ1-2	many	TRBD1	TGTGCCAGCAGTGCGGACAGGGTGGATGGCTACACCTTC	CASSADRVDGYTF